The subject of this entry is one TCR beta chain. This sample stems from a study of Ad26.COV2.S vaccination and SARS-CoV-2 variants. Treatment given: around 19 received Ad26.COV2.S at low or high dose, single or two shots; roughly 5 received placebo; per-sample allocation not given. Each sample was drawn 63 days after the first injection (of vaccine or placebo). Cohort 1b enrolled adults aged 18-55 years in Boston. Wuhan-strain SARS-CoV-2 spike was expressed by the Ad26 vector that made up the vaccine. The V gene lost 5 bases and the J gene lost 0 bases, with 13 bases spanning the gap. CDR1 SEHNR and CDR2 FQNEAQ come from the germline V gene (reference sequence). There are 15 residues in the CDR3. Sequencing used immunoSEQ multiplex PCR; TCRdb keeps in-frame clones, though not all of them. This table has approximately 460,000 clones, 89% appearing once.

The V and J genes are TRBV7-9 and TRBJ1-2, with D maybe TRBD1 (6 bases). Sequencing was performed on peripheral blood, taken in a trial of Ad26.COV2.S vaccine versus placebo. The TCR sequence derives from a person between 18 and 59 years old who received the Ad26.COV2.S COVID-19 vaccine or a placebo. The CDR3 loop is CASSVPGTTNYGYTF. DNA of the CDR3: TGTGCCAGCAGCGTCCCCGGGACAACTAACTATGGCTACACCTTC.